The T cell receptor beta chain under discussion was sequenced for a study of CD8+ T cells in alopecia areata. In each case, RNA was isolated and then reverse transcribed into cDNA as the sequencing template. The method was immunoSEQ multiplex PCR; TCRdb's version includes in-frame clones alone and lacks a portion of them. The sample shows 150,000 or so clones, 87% of them seen only once. Per germline, CDR1 SEHNR and CDR2 FQNEAQ (reference sequence). V was cut by 4 bases and J by 2 bases, with 8 bases left in between. The CDR3 is made up of 13 amino acids. The chain employs TRBV7-9 and TRBJ1-2; D is undetermined. Sequenced material: CD8+ T cells sorted from blood, taken at week 0. This receptor was obtained from a human donor with alopecia areata. CDR3 sequence reads: CASSSASNYGYTF. The CDR3 coding sequence is TGTGCCAGCAGCTCTGCCAGCAACTATGGCTACACCTTC.